This passage covers 15 T cell receptor beta chains from one sample sequenced in a study of blood T cell repertoires in COVID-19. Profiled with immunoSEQ multiplex PCR; TCRdb holds only in-frame clones, not every one. The data show 97,000 or so clones, over 70% seen once. The material sequenced was peripheral blood. These receptors were taken from a man in his fifties or sixties with acute or convalescent COVID-19.

The CDR3 coding sequence is TGTGCCAGCAGCTTAGGCGGGGGACTGGACTATGGCTACACCTTC. Its protein product is CASSLGGGLDYGYTF. The chain joins TRBV7-2 to TRBJ1-2, with D possibly matching TRBD1 (5 bases). CDR1 is SGHTA and CDR2 is FQGNSA in the germline V gene. Trimming stripped 1 base from V and 3 bases from J, with 12 bases between. The CDR3 extends over 15 amino acids.

This chain joins TRBV6-5 and TRBJ2-2; TRBD1 matches 8 bases. This CDR3 has 15 residues. The V gene end was trimmed by 5 bases and the J gene end by 0 bases; junction bases not matched to a gene: 2. Germline V gives CDR1 MNHEY, CDR2 SVGAGI. CDR3 protein: CASSKQGANTGELFF. As DNA, the CDR3 is TGTGCCAGCAGTAAACAGGGGGCGAACACCGGGGAGCTGTTTTTT.

This clone was observed once. The gene calls are TRBV18 and TRBJ1-6, with D perhaps TRBD1 (6 bases). The CDR3 runs to 13 residues. Trimming stripped 6 bases from V and 7 bases from J, with 10 bases between. The germline V gene has CDR1 KGHSH and CDR2 LQKENI. The CDR3 here is CASSGDRNSPLHF. The DNA for the CDR3 is TGTGCCAGCTCCGGAGACAGGAATTCACCCCTCCACTTT.

The genes are TRBV30 and TRBJ1-4; D gene ambiguous. Trimming removed 4 bases from V and 8 bases from J, with 20 bases in between. In germline, CDR1 is GTSNPN, CDR2 SVGIG (reference sequence). The CDR3 runs to 15 residues. The CDR3 is CAWTLPGGKEEKLFF. In DNA, the CDR3 is TGTGCCTGGACACTGCCGGGAGGGAAGGAAGAAAAACTGTTTTTT.

The chain links TRBV4-3 to TRBJ2-5, with a possible D match to TRBD1 (6 bases). The CDR3 has 15 amino acids. Germline assignment: CDR1 LGHNA and CDR2 YSLEER. V lost 1 base, J lost 2 bases, and 11 bases lay in between. CDR3 sequence (DNA): TGCGCCAGCAGCCAAGGGCGGACAGATCAAGAGACCCAGTACTTC. As protein: CASSQGRTDQETQYF.

This chain uses TRBV7-2 with TRBJ2-2; D is perhaps TRBD1 (5 bases). The germline CDR1 and CDR2 sequences are SGHTA and FQGNSA. Trimming removed 11 bases at V and 0 bases at J, with 13 bases between. This CDR3 region has 14 residues. CDR3 region: CAVPPRANTGELFF. CDR3 sequence (DNA): TGTGCCGTCCCCCCCAGGGCGAACACCGGGGAGCTGTTTTTT.

The rearrangement uses TRBV11-2 and TRBJ2-5, with unresolved D. V gave up 5 bases and J gave up 5 bases, with 21 bases separating them. This CDR3 has 16 residues. CDR1 and CDR2 (germline): SGHAT, FQNNGV. The CDR3 sequence: CASSPRVAGVWETQYF. As DNA, the CDR3 is TGTGCCAGCAGCCCCCGTGTGGCTGGAGTTTGGGAGACCCAGTACTTC.

This clone was counted between two and nine times. The genes are TRBV2 and TRBJ2-1, with D maybe TRBD1 (5 bases). There are 14 residues in the CDR3. Trimming shortened V by 0 bases and J by 3 bases, and 6 bases separated the two germline ends. Germline loops: CDR1 SNHLY, CDR2 FYNNEI. CDR3 DNA sequence: TGTGCCAGCAGTGAAGCGACAGTCTACAATGAGCAGTTCTTC. It specifies CASSEATVYNEQFF.

The chain joins TRBV7-9 to TRBJ2-3; TRBD1 matches 10 bases. V was pared by 1 base and J by 6 bases, with 7 bases of the junction left unmatched. The CDR3 spans 16 residues. CDR1 is SEHNR and CDR2 is FQNEAQ in the germline V gene (reference sequence). CDR3 coding DNA: TGTGCCAGCAGCTTAGGACGACAGGGGGCAGGGGATACGCAGTATTTT. Its translation: CASSLGRQGAGDTQYF.

In this sample, this clone turned up once. V usage is TRBV7-9 and J usage is TRBJ2-7, with 7 bases aligning to TRBD2. This CDR3 has 14 residues. Germline-derived CDR1 and CDR2 are SEHNR and FQNEAQ (reference sequence). V lost 4 bases, J lost 0 bases, and 3 bases stayed unmatched. CDR3 region: CASSSGGSSYEQYV. The DNA for the CDR3 is TGTGCCAGCAGCTCCGGGGGGAGCTCCTACGAGCAGTACGTC.

This clone was observed a few times. This rearrangement joins TRBV11-3 to TRBJ1-1; TRBD1 might be the D (6 bases). Trimming removed 3 bases from V and 5 bases from J, with 16 bases in between. Germline V CDR1 and CDR2: SGHNT, YENEEA. This CDR3 has 15 amino acids. In DNA, the CDR3 is TGTGCCAGCAGCTTCGGGGGCGCGGGGGGAACTGAAGCTTTCTTT. As protein: CASSFGGAGGTEAFF.

The chain carries TRBV28 and TRBJ2-4; D ambiguous. This CDR3 comprises 11 residues. The ends were cut back, 9 bases at V and 3 bases at J, with 6 bases in the middle. The germline V gene has CDR1 MDHEN and CDR2 SYDVKM. The CDR3 loop reads CASEDKNIQYF. DNA of the CDR3: TGTGCCAGTGAGGACAAAAACATTCAGTACTTC.

The chain is built from TRBV6-1 and TRBJ1-2, with a weak D call TRBD1 (5 bases). Germline V gives CDR1 MNHNS, CDR2 SASEGT. The CDR3 is 14 residues long. The V end lost 2 bases, the J end lost 8 bases, and 15 bases lay between the germline ends. CDR3 region: CASSEIKGDYGYTF. DNA for the CDR3: TGTGCCAGCAGTGAAATAAAAGGGGATTACGGCTACACCTTC.

The genes are TRBV9 and TRBJ2-3, with TRBD2 as a possible D gene (7 bases). CDR1 and CDR2 from the germline V gene are SGDLS and YYNGEE. V was shortened by 4 bases and J by 6 bases, with 21 bases between the two germline ends. There are 16 residues in the CDR3. CDR3 sequence (DNA): TGTGCCAGCAGCCCCATAGGGGGGGTCATGATGGATACGCAGTATTTT. This encodes CASSPIGGVMMDTQYF.

V usage is TRBV19 and J usage is TRBJ1-2; tentatively, D is TRBD1 (5 bases). Between the trimmed V and J ends, which lost 7 bases and 4 bases, there was a span of 19 bases. Germline CDR1 and CDR2: LNHDA and SQIVND (reference sequence). The CDR3 totals 15 residues. The CDR3 nucleotides are TGTGCCAGTACCCTTCTTGTTCAGGGTATCTATGGCTACACCTTC. This codes for CASTLLVQGIYGYTF.